Listed below are T cell receptor beta chains from one sample, sequenced in a study of blood T cell repertoires in COVID-19. The table came from immunoSEQ multiplex PCR; TCRdb's copy has only in-frame clones and leaves some out. The sample records 40,000 to 55,000 clones, more than 85% being singletons. Input material: peripheral blood. The receptor set was obtained from a human donor in a cohort sampled during active COVID-19. CDR3s include the opening cysteine and the closing phenylalanine or tryptophan. A D gene is named only where the DNA matches it firmly. The size entry is marked missing in some rows and otherwise reads once, few, many or a size class.

V	size	J	D	CDR3	DNA
TRBV5-4	.	TRBJ1-3	TRBD1	CASSSDRARGNTIYF	TGTGCCAGCAGCTCCGACAGGGCGAGGGGAAACACCATATATTTT
TRBV6-2/TRBV6-3	.	TRBJ2-6	.	CASSSTGGDSGANVLTF	TGTGCCAGCAGTTCCACAGGGGGGGACTCTGGGGCCAACGTCCTGACTTTC
TRBV7-2	.	TRBJ1-5	.	CASSPGSGNSNQPQHF	TGTGCCAGCAGCCCAGGGAGCGGGAATAGCAATCAGCCCCAGCATTTT
TRBV12-3/TRBV12-4	.	TRBJ1-4	.	CASSLARGEKLFF	TGTGCCAGCAGTTTAGCGCGGGGTGAAAAACTGTTTTTT
TRBV5-1	.	TRBJ2-3	TRBD2	CASSLPSGGTTDTQYF	TGCGCCAGCAGCTTACCAAGCGGGGGGACAACAGATACGCAGTATTTT
TRBV25-1	once	TRBJ1-6	TRBD1	CASSARTGAYNSPLHF	TGTGCCAGCAGTGCAAGAACAGGGGCCTATAATTCACCCCTCCACTTT
TRBV5-1	once	TRBJ2-2	.	CASSQGGNSGELFF	TGCGCCAGCAGCCAGGGGGGTAATTCCGGGGAGCTGTTTTTT
TRBV6-2/TRBV6-3	.	TRBJ1-2	.	CASSYSDRYGYTF	TGTGCCAGCAGTTACTCAGACAGATATGGCTACACCTTC
TRBV21-1	.	TRBJ2-2	.	CASSKVPGQTGELFF	TGTGCCAGCAGCAAAGTTCCAGGGCAGACCGGGGAGCTGTTTTTT
TRBV15	.	TRBJ1-6	.	CATSRGQWRSSPLHF	TGTGCCACCAGCAGAGGACAGTGGCGTAGTTCACCCCTCCACTTT
TRBV19	.	TRBJ1-4	TRBD1	CASSYTGGGKKLFF	TGTGCCAGTAGTTATACAGGGGGCGGGAAAAAACTGTTTTTT
TRBV6-6	once	TRBJ1-1	.	CASSYSEINTEAFF	TGTGCCAGCAGTTACTCCGAGATTAACACTGAAGCTTTCTTT
TRBV9	.	TRBJ2-2	.	CASSVVAGLSTGELFF	TGTGCCAGCAGCGTAGTTGCAGGGCTATCCACCGGGGAGCTGTTTTTT
TRBV13	.	TRBJ1-1	TRBD1	CASSQGGVPFF	TGTGCCAGCAGCCAGGGGGGAGTTCCTTTTTTT
TRBV20-1	.	TRBJ1-6	.	CSASPQDRSNSPLHF	TGCAGTGCTAGTCCCCAAGACAGAAGCAATTCACCCCTCCACTTT
TRBV9	once	TRBJ2-5	.	CASSVGLAGVGETQYF	TGTGCCAGCAGCGTAGGACTAGCAGGGGTTGGGGAGACCCAGTACTTC
TRBV6-2/TRBV6-3	.	TRBJ1-2	TRBD1	CASSYPRQGRSGNYGYTF	TGTGCCAGCAGTTACCCGCGACAGGGGAGGTCAGGGAACTATGGCTACACCTTC
TRBV5-4	.	TRBJ2-4	TRBD1	CASSPNRGLVAKNIQYF	TGTGCCAGCAGCCCGAACAGGGGTTTGGTGGCCAAAAACATTCAGTACTTC
TRBV4-3	.	TRBJ1-5	.	CASSQVLRQPQHF	TGCGCCAGCAGCCAAGTACTCCGGCAGCCCCAGCATTTT
TRBV7-9	.	TRBJ2-5	.	CASSLGVGYLGAGETQYF	TGTGCCAGCAGCTTAGGAGTGGGATACCTAGGGGCCGGGGAGACCCAGTACTTC
TRBV7-2	.	TRBJ1-2	.	CASSLGRVGGYTF	TGTGCCAGCAGCTTAGGCAGGGTAGGGGGCTACACCTTC
TRBV20-1	.	TRBJ2-2	TRBD2	CSASQSSGAGELFF	TGCAGTGCTAGTCAGTCTAGCGGGGCCGGGGAGCTGTTTTTT
TRBV5-4	.	TRBJ2-3	.	CASSLARTLTSTDTQYF	TGTGCCAGCAGCTTGGCCCGGACTCTCACGAGCACAGATACGCAGTATTTT
TRBV27	.	TRBJ1-1	.	CASSFRQLSEAFF	TGTGCCAGCAGTTTCAGACAGTTGTCTGAAGCTTTCTTT
TRBV29-1	few	TRBJ2-1	TRBD2	CSVQTASGRVSSSYNEQFF	TGCAGCGTGCAAACGGCTAGCGGGAGGGTATCGAGCTCCTACAATGAGCAGTTCTTC
TRBV29-1	.	TRBJ2-7	TRBD2	CSVAGTSFGEQYF	TGCAGCGTTGCCGGGACTAGCTTTGGCGAGCAGTACTTC
TRBV10-3	.	TRBJ2-7	TRBD1	CAISERGQGEKEQYF	TGTGCCATCAGTGAGAGAGGACAGGGGGAAAAAGAGCAGTACTTC
TRBV5-1	.	TRBJ2-3	.	CASSLEGVSTDTQYF	TGCGCCAGCAGCTTAGAGGGAGTTAGCACAGATACGCAGTATTTT
TRBV10-3	.	TRBJ1-1	TRBD1	CAISEGDRRNTEAFF	TGTGCCATCAGTGAGGGGGACAGGAGGAACACTGAAGCTTTCTTT
TRBV24-1	.	TRBJ2-5	TRBD2	CATSGTSADQETQYF	TGTGCCACCAGCGGGACTAGCGCAGACCAAGAGACCCAGTACTTC
TRBV7-9	.	TRBJ2-7	TRBD2	CASSFAGGTSYEQYF	TGTGCCAGCAGCTTCGCGGGGGGTACCTCCTACGAGCAGTACTTC
TRBV10-3	.	TRBJ1-3	.	CAIKGAGSGNTIYF	TGTGCCATCAAAGGGGCCGGCTCTGGAAACACCATATATTTT
TRBV6-6	.	TRBJ2-3	.	CASSSGDTQYF	TGTGCCAGCAGTTCGGGGGATACGCAGTATTTT
TRBV23-1	few	TRBJ2-7	.	CASMARSTYEQYF	TGCGCCAGCATGGCCCGATCGACCTACGAGCAGTACTTC
TRBV7-9	.	TRBJ2-1	TRBD2	CASRFAGTSRNNEQFF	TGTGCCAGCAGATTCGCCGGGACTAGCCGAAACAATGAGCAGTTCTTC